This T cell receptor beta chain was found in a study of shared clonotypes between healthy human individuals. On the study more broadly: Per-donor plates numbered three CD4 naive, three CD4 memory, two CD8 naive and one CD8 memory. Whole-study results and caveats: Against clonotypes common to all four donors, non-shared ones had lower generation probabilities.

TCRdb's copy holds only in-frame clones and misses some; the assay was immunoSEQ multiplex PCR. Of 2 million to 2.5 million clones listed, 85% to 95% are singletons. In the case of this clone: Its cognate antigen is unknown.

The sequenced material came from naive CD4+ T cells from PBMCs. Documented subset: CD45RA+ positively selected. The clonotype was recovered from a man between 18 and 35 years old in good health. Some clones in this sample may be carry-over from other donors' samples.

The DNA of the CDR3 is TGTGCCAGCAGACGGACTAGCGGGAGCAATTGGGAGCAGTACTTC. This translates into CASRRTSGSNWEQYF. The chain couples TRBV4-2 to TRBJ2-7; 13 nucleotides align to TRBD2. The trim removed 6 bases at V and 7 bases at J, leaving 9 bases unmatched. CDR3 length equals 15 residues. The germline V gene has CDR1 LGHNA and CDR2 YNFKEQ.